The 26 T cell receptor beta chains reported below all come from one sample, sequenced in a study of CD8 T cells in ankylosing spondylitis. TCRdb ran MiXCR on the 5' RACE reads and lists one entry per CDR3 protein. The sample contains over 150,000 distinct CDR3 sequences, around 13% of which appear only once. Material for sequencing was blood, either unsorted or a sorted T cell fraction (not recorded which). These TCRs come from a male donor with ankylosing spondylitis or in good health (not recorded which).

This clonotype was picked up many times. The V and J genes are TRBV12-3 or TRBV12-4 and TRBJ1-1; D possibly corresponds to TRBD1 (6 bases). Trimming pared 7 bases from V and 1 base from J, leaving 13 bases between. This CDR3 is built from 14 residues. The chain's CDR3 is CASNGKQGNTEAFF. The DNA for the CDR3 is TGTGCCAGCAATGGAAAACAGGGGAACACTGAAGCTTTCTTT.

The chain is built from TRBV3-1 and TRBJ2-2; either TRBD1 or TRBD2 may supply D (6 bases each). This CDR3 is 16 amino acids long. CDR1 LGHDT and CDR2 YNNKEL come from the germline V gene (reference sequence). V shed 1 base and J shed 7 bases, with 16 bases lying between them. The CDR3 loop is CASSQGRDILIGELFF. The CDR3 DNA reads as TGTGCCAGCAGCCAAGGGCGGGACATTTTAATCGGGGAGCTGTTTTTT.

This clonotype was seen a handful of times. In nucleotides, the CDR3 is TGTGCCAGCAGCGTAGTGAGGGTTGGGACTGAAGCTTTCTTT. Protein sequence: CASSVVRVGTEAFF. The chain employs TRBV9 and TRBJ1-1; D is uncertain. The CDR3 sequence is 14 residues long. Germline V gives CDR1 SGDLS, CDR2 YYNGEE. V dropped 0 bases and J dropped 5 bases, with 11 bases sitting between them. The full variable domain, with the rest looked up from reference TRBV9 and TRBJ1-1, is DSGVTQTPKHLITATGQRVTLRCSPRSGDLSVYWYQQSLDQGLQFLIQYYNGEERAKGNILERFSAQQFPDLHSELNLSSLELGDSALYFCASSVVRVGTEAFFGQGTRLTVV.

CDR3 loop: CASSGLDEKLFF. In DNA, the CDR3 is TGTGCCAGCAGTGGGTTAGATGAAAAACTGTTTTTT. The chain uses TRBV6-1 and TRBJ1-4; D is uncertain. CDR3 size: 12 residues. V was shortened by 4 bases and J by 6 bases, with 6 bases between the two germline ends. CDR1 is MNHNS, CDR2 SASEGT, per germline.

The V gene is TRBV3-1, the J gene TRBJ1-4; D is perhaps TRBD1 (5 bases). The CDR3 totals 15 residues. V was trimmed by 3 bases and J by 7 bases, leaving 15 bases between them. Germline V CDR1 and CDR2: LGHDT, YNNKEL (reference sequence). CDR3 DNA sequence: TGTGCCAGCAGCCATCCCGATAGGGGAAGTGAAAAACTGTTTTTT. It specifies CASSHPDRGSEKLFF.

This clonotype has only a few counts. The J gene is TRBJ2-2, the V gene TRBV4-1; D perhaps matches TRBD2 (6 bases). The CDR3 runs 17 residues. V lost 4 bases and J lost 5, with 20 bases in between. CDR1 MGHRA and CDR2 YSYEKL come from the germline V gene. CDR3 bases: TGCGCCAGCAGCCTAATCCCTGGTGGGGGGAGGACCGGGGAGCTGTTTTTT. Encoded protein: CASSLIPGGGRTGELFF.

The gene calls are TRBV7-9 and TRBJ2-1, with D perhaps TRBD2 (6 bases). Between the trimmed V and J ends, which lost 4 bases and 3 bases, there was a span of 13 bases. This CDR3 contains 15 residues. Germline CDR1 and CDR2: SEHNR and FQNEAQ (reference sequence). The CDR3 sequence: CASSSGIADYNEQFF. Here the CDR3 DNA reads TGTGCCAGCAGCTCCGGGATAGCGGACTACAATGAGCAGTTCTTC.

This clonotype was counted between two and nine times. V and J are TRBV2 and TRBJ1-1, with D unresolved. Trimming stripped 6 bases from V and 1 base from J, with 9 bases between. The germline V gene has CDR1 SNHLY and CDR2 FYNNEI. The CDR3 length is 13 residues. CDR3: CASSGGRNTEAFF. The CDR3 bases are TGTGCCAGCAGCGGAGGGCGGAACACTGAAGCTTTCTTT.

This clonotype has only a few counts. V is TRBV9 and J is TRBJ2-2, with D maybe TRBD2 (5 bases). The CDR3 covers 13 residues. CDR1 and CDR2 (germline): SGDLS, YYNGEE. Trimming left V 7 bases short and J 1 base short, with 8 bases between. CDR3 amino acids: CASAGGNTGELFF. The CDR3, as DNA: TGTGCCAGCGCTGGAGGGAACACCGGGGAGCTGTTTTTT.

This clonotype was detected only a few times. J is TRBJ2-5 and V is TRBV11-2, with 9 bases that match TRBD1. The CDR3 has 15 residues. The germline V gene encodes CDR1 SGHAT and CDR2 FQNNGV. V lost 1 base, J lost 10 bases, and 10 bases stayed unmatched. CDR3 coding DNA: TGTGCCAGCAGCTTAGTAAGGGGGACAGGGCAGGTCCAGTACTTC. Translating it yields CASSLVRGTGQVQYF. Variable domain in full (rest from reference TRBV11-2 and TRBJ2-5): EAGVAQSPRYKIIEKRQSVAFWCNPISGHATLYWYQQILGQGPKLLIQFQNNGVVDDSQLPKDRFSAERLKGVDSTLKIQPAKLEDSAVYLCASSLVRGTGQVQYFGPGTRLLVL.

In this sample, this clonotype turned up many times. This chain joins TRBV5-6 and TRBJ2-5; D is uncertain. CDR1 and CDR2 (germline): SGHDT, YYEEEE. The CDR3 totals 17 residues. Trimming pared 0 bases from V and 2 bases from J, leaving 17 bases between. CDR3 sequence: CASSLAITEQLQETQYF. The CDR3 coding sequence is TGTGCCAGCAGCTTGGCAATTACTGAACAGCTACAAGAGACCCAGTACTTC.

This chain's CDR3 is CSARGLAGSAEQFF. The CDR3 nucleotides read TGCAGTGCTAGAGGACTAGCGGGATCCGCTGAGCAGTTCTTC. The genes are TRBV20-1 and TRBJ2-1; 11 nucleotides line up with TRBD2. Germline V lookup: CDR1 DFQATT, CDR2 SNEGSKA (reference sequence). The CDR3 runs 14 residues. Losses at the gene ends were 1 base for V and 9 bases for J; bases not matched to a gene: 5.

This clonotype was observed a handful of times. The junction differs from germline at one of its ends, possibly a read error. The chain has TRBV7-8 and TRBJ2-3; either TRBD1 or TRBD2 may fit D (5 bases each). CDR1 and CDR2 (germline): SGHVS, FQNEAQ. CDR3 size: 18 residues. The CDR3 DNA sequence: TGTGCCAGCAGCTTAGTCGGGGCGGGCCTTAGTGCCACATATACGCAGTATTTT. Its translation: CASSLVGAGLSATYTQYF.

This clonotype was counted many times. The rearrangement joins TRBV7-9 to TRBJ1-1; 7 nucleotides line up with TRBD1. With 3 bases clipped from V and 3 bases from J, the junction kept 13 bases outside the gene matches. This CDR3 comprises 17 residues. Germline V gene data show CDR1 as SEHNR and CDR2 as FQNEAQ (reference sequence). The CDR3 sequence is CASSFPVRRGLDTEAFF. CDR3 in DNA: TGTGCCAGCAGCTTTCCGGTGAGAAGGGGGCTAGACACTGAAGCTTTCTTT.

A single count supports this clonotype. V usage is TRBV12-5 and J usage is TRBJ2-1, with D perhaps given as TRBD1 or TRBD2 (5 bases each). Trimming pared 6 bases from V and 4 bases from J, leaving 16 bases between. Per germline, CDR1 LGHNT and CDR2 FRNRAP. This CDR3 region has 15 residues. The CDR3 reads CASGLPGPIYNEQFF. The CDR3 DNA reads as TGTGCTAGTGGCCTACCGGGACCAATATACAATGAGCAGTTCTTC. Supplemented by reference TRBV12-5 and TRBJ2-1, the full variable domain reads DARVTQTPRHKVTEMGQEVTMRCQPILGHNTVFWYRQTMMQGLELLAYFRNRAPLDDSGMPKDRFSAEMPDATLATLKIQPSEPRDSAVYFCASGLPGPIYNEQFFGPGTRLTVL.

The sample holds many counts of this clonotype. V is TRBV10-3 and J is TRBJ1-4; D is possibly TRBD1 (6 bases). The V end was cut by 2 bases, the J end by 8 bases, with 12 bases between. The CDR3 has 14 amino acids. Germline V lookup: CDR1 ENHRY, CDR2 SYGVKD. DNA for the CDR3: TGTGCCATCAGTGAGCCAGGACAGCCAGAAAAACTGTTTTTT. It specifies CAISEPGQPEKLFF.

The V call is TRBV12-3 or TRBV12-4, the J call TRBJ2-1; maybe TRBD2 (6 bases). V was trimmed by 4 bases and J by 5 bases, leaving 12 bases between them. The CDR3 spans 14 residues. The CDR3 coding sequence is TGTGCCAGCAGTTCCGGGACTCCCGACAATGAGCAGTTCTTC. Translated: CASSSGTPDNEQFF.

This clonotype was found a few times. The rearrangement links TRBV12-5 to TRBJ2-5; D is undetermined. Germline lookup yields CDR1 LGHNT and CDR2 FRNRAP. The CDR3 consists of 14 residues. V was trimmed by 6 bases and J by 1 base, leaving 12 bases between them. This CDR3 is CASGFSASQETQYF. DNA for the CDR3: TGTGCTAGTGGCTTCAGTGCAAGCCAAGAGACCCAGTACTTC.

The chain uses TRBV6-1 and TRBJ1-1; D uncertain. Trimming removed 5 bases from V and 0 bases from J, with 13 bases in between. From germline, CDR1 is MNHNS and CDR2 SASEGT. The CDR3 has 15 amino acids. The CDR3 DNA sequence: TGTGCCAGCAGTCGGGCCCTGGGATTGAACACTGAAGCTTTCTTT. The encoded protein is CASSRALGLNTEAFF.

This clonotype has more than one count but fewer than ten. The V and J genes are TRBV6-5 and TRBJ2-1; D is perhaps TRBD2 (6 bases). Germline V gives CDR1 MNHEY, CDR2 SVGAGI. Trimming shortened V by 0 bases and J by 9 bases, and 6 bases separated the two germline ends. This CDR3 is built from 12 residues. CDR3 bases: TGTGCCAGCAGTTACTCGGGGGGTGAGCAGTTCTTC. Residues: CASSYSGGEQFF.

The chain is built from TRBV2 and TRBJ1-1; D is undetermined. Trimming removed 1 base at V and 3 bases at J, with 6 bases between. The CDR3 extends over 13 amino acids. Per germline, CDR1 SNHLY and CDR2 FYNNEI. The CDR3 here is CASSEGDYTEAFF. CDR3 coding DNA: TGTGCCAGCAGTGAAGGAGATTACACTGAAGCTTTCTTT.

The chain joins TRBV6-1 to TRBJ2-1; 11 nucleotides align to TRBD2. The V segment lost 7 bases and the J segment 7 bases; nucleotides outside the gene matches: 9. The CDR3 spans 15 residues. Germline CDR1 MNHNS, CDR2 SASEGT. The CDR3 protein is CASIQGTSGRNEQFF. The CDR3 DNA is TGTGCCAGCATCCAGGGTACTAGCGGGAGAAATGAGCAGTTCTTC.

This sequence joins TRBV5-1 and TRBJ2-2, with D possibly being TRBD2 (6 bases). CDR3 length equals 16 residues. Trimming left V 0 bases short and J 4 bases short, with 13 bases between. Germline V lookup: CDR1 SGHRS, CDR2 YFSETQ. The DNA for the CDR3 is TGCGCCAGCAGCTTGGGGGACCGGGAGTTCACCGGGGAGCTGTTTTTT. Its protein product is CASSLGDREFTGELFF.

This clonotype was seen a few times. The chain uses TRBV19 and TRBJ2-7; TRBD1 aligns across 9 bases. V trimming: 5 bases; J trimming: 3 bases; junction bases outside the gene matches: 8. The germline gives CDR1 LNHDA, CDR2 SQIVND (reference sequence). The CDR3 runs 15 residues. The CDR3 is CASSAPGQGIYEQYF. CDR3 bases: TGTGCCAGTAGTGCACCGGGACAGGGAATCTACGAGCAGTACTTC.

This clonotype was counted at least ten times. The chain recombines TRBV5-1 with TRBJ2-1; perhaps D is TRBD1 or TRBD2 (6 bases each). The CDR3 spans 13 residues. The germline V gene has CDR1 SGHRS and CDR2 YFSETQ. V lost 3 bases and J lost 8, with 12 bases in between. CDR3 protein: CASSSWGADEQFF. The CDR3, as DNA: TGCGCCAGCAGCTCCTGGGGGGCGGATGAGCAGTTCTTC.

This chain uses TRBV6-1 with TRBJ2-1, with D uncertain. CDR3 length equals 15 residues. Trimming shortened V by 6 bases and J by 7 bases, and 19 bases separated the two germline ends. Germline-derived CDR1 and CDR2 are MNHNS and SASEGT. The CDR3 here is CASSLYAQPGNEQFF. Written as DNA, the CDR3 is TGTGCCAGCAGCCTATACGCACAGCCTGGGAATGAGCAGTTCTTC.